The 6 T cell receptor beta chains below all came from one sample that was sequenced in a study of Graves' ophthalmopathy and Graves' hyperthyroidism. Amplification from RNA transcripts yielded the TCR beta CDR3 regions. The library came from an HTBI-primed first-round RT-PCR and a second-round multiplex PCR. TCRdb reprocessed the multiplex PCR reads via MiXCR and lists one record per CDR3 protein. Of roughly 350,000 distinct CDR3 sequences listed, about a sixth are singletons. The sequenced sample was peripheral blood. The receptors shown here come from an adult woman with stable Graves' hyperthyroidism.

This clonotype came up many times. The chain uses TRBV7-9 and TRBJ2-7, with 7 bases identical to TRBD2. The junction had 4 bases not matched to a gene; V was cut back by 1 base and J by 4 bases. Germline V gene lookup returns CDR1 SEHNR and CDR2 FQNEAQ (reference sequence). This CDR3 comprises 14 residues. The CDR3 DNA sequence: TGTGCCAGCAGCTTAGGCGGGAGCGGGTACGAGCAGTACTTC. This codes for CASSLGGSGYEQYF.

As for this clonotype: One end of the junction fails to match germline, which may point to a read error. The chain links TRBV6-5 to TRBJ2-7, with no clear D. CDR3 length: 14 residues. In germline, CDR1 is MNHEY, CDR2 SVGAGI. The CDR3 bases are TGTGCCAGCAGTTACTCGATGGCTACCTACGAGCAGCACTTC. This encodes CASSYSMATYEQHF.

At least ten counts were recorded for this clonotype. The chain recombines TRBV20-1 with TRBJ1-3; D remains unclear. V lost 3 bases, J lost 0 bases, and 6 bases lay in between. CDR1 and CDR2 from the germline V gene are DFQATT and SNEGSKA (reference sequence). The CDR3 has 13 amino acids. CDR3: CSARDFSGNTIYF. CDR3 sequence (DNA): TGCAGTGCTAGGGACTTCTCTGGAAACACCATATATTTT.

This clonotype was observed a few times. Here the CDR3 DNA reads TGTGCCAGCAGCTTCAGGCCAGGCACCACCTACGAGCAGTACTTC. This translates into CASSFRPGTTYEQYF. V usage is TRBV4-2 and J usage is TRBJ2-7; D gene unclear. The CDR3 contains 15 residues. Trimming pared 5 bases from V and 2 bases from J, leaving 16 bases between. Germline V lookup: CDR1 LGHNA, CDR2 YNFKEQ.

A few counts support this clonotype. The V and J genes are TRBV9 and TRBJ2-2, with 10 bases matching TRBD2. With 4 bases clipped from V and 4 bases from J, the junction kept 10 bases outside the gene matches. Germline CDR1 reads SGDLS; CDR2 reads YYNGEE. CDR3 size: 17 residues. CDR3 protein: CASSPGLANEFTGELFF. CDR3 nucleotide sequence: TGTGCCAGCAGCCCGGGACTAGCGAACGAATTCACCGGGGAGCTGTTTTTT.

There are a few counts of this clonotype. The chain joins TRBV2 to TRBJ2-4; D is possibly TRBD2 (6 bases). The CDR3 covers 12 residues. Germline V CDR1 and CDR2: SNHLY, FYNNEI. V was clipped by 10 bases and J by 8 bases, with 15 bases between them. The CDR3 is CATGTRRDIQYF. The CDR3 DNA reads TGTGCCACCGGGACTCGTAGAGACATTCAGTACTTC.